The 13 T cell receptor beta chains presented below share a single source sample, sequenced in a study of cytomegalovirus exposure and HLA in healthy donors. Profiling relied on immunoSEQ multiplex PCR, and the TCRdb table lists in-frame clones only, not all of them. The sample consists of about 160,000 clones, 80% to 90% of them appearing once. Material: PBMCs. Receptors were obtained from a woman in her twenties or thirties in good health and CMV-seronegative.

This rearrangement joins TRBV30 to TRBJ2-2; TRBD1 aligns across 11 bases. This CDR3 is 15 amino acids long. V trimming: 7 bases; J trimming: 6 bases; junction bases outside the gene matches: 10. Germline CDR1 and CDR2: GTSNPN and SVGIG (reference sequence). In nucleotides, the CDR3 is TGTGCCTCCCCCAATCCGGGACAGGGGGCCGGGGAGCTGTTTTTT. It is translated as CASPNPGQGAGELFF. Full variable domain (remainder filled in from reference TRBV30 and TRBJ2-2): SQTIHQWPATLVQPVGSPLSLECTVEGTSNPNLYWYRQAAGRGLQLLFYSVGIGQISSEVPQNLSASRPQDRQFILSSKKLLLSDSGFYLCASPNPGQGAGELFFGEGSRLTVL.

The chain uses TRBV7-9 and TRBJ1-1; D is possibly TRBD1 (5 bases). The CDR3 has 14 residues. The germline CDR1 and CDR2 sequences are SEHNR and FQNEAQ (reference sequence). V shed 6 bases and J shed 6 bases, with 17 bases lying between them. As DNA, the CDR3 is TGTGCCAGCAGTCCCCCCGGCCAGGGTTCTGAAGCTTTCTTT. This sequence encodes CASSPPGQGSEAFF.

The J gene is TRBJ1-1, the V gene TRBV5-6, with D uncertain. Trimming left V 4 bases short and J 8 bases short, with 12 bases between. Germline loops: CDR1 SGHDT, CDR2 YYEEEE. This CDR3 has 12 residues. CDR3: CASSTGWREAFF. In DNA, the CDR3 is TGTGCCAGCAGCACGGGGTGGAGGGAAGCTTTCTTT.

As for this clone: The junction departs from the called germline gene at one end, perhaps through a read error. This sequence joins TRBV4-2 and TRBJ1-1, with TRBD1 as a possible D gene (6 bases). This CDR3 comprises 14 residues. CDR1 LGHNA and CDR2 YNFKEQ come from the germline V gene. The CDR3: CASTQRQGPTEAFF. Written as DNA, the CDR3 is TGTGCCAGCACCCAACGGCAGGGGCCCACTGAAGCTTTCTTT.

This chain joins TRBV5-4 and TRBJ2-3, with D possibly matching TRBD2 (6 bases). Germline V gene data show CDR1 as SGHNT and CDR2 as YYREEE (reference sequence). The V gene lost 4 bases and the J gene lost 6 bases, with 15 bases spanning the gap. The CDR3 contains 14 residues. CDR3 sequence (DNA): TGTGCCAGCAGCGCCGGGAGCTACTTTGATACGCAGTATTTT. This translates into CASSAGSYFDTQYF.

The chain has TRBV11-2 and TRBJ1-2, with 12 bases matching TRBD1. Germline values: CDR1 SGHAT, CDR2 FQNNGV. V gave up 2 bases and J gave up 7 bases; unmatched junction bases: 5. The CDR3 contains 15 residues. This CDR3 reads CASSLPGQGAAGYTF. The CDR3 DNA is TGTGCCAGCAGCTTACCGGGACAGGGGGCTGCTGGCTACACCTTC.

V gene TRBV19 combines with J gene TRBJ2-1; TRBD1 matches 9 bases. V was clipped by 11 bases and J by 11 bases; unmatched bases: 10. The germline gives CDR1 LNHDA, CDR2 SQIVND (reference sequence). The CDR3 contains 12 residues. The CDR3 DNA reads TGTGCCGGATCAACAGGGGGCGGTAAGCAGTTCTTC. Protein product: CAGSTGGGKQFF.

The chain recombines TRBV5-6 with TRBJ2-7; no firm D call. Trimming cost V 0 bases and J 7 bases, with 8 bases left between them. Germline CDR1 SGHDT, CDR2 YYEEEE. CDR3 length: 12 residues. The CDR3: CASSLVLREQYF. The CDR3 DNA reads TGTGCCAGCAGCTTGGTACTAAGGGAGCAGTACTTC. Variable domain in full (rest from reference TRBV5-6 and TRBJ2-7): DAGVTQSPTHLIKTRGQQVTLRCSPKSGHDTVSWYQQALGQGPQFIFQYYEEEERQRGNFPDRFSGHQFPNYSSELNVNALLLGDSALYLCASSLVLREQYFGPGTRLTVT.

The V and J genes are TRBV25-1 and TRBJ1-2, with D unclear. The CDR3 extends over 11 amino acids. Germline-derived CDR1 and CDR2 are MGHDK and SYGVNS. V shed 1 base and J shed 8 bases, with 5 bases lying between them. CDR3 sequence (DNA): TGTGCCAGCAGTGAATGGATGGGCTACACCTTC. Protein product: CASSEWMGYTF.

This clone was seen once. CDR3 bases: TGTGCCAGCAGTGGGCTCTACGAGCAGTACTTC. Translation: CASSGLYEQYF. V and J are TRBV6-1 and TRBJ2-7; no definite D call. Germline lookup yields CDR1 MNHNS and CDR2 SASEGT. Trimming stripped 4 bases from V and 3 bases from J, with 4 bases between. The CDR3 sequence is 11 residues long.

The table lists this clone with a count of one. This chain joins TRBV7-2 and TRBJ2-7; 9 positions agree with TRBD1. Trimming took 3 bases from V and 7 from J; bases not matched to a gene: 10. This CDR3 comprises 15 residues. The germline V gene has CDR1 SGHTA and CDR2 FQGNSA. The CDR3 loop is CASSFQPGQGGEQYF. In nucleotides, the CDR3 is TGTGCCAGCAGCTTCCAGCCGGGACAGGGTGGAGAGCAGTACTTC.

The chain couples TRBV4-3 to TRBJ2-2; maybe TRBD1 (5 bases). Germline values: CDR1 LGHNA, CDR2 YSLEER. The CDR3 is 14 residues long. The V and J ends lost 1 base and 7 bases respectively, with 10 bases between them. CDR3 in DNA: TGCGCCAGCAGCCAAGTCAGGGTAGGCGGGGAGCTGTTTTTT. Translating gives CASSQVRVGGELFF.

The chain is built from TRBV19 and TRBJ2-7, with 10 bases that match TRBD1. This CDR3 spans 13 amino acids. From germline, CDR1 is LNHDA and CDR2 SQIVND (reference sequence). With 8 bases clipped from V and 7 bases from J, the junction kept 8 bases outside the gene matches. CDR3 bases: TGTGCCAGTGGGACAGGGGAAGCCCGGGAGCAGTACTTC. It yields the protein CASGTGEAREQYF.